The subject of this entry is one TCR beta chain. The data were obtained in a study of blood T cell repertoires in COVID-19. Trimming shortened V by 2 bases and J by 2 bases, and 10 bases separated the two germline ends. Germline CDR1 and CDR2: SGHTA and FQGNSA. The CDR3 totals 14 residues. Original data processing: Researchers report that nucleated cell counts were estimated from reference gene primer amplification. Sequencing was performed with immunoSEQ multiplex PCR; in TCRdb, only in-frame clones are kept and a portion is missing. V and J calls and clone size are copied from that table; D and trimming were computed from the DNA. Of approximately 300,000 clones in the sample, approximately 86% were seen once.

Sequencing was carried out using peripheral blood. The genes are TRBV7-2 and TRBJ2-7, with D maybe TRBD1 (5 bases). The source is a man between 18 and 29 years old with active or convalescent COVID-19. Here the CDR3 DNA reads TGTGCCAGCAGCTTATTCCAGGGTGCCTACGAGCAGTACTTC. This codes for CASSLFQGAYEQYF.